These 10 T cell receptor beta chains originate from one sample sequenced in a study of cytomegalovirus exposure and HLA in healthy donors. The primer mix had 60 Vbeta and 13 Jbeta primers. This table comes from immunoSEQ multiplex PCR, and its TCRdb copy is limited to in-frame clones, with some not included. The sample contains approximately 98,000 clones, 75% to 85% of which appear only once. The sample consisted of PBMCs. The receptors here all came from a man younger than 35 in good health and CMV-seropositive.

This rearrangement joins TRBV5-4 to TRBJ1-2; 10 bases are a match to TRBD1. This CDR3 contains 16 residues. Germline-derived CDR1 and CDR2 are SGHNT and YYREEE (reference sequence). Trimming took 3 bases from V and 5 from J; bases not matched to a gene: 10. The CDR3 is CASSSSGTGDLYGYTF. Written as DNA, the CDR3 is TGTGCCAGCAGCTCCTCCGGGACAGGGGATTTGTATGGCTACACCTTC.

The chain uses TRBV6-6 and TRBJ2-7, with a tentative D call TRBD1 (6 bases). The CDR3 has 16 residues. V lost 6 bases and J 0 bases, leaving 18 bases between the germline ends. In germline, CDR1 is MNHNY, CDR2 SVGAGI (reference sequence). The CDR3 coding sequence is TGTGCCAGCAGCTCTCTGAGAGGGGGTAGCTCCTACGAGCAGTACTTC. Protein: CASSSLRGGSSYEQYF.

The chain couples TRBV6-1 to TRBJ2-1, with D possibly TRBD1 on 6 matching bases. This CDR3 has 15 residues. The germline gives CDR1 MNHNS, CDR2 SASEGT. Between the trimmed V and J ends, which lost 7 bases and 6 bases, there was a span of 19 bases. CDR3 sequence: CASTLTGSAGNEQFF. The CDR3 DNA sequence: TGTGCCAGCACCTTGACAGGTTCGGCAGGCAATGAGCAGTTCTTC.

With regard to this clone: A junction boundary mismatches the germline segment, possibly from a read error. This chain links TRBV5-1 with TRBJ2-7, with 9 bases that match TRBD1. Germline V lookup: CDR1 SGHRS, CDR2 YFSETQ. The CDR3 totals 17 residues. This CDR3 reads CASSLTGGAWDSNEQYF. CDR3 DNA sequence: TGCGCCAGCAGCTTGACAGGGGGCGCGTGGGACTCCAACGAGCAGTACTTC.

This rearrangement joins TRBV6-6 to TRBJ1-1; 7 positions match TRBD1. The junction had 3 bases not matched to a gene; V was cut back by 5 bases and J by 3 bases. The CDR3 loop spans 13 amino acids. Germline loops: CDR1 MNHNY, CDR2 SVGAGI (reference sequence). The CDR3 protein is CASSDREDTEAFF. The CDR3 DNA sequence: TGTGCCAGCAGTGACAGGGAAGACACTGAAGCTTTCTTT.

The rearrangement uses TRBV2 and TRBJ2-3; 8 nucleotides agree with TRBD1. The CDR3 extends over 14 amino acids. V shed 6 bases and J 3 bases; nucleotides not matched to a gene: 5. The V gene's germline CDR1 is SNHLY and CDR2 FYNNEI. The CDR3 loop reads CASSADRGTDTQYF. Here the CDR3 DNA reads TGTGCCAGCAGCGCCGACAGGGGAACAGATACGCAGTATTTT.

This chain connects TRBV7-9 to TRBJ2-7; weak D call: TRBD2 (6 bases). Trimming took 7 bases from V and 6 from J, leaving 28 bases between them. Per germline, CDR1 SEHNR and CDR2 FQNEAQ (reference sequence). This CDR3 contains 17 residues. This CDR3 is CASTRGRGTGHSGEQYF. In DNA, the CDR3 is TGTGCCAGCACCAGAGGCCGGGGGACGGGGCATTCGGGCGAGCAGTACTTC. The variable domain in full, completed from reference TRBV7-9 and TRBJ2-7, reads DTGVSQNPRHKITKRGQNVTFRCDPISEHNRLYWYRQTLGQGPEFLTYFQNEAQLEKSRLLSDRFSAERPKGSFSTLEIQRTEQGDSAMYLCASTRGRGTGHSGEQYFGPGTRLTVT.

The CDR3 region is CASRGTGGTYEQYF. In nucleotides, the CDR3 is TGTGCCAGCAGGGGGACAGGGGGGACCTACGAGCAGTACTTC. This chain uses TRBV28 with TRBJ2-7; 11 bases fit TRBD1. This CDR3 is built from 14 residues. CDR1 is MDHEN and CDR2 is SYDVKM in the germline V gene. The trim removed 6 bases at V and 2 bases at J, leaving 3 bases unmatched.

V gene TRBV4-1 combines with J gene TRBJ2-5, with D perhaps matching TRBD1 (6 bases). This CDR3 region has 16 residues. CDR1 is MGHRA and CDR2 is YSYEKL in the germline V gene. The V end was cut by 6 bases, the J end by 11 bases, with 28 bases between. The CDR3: CASSISGTGFMGEQYF. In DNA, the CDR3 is TGCGCCAGCAGTATCTCCGGAACAGGGTTCATGGGGGAGCAGTACTTC.

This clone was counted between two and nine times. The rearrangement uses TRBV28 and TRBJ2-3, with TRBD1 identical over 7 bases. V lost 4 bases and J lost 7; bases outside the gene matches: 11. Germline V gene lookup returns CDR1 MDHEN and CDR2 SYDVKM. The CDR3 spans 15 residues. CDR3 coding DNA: TGTGCCAGCAGTTCCCACGACAGGGCGAAAAATACGCAGTATTTT. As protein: CASSSHDRAKNTQYF. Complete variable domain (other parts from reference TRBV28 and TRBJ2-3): DVKVTQSSRYLVKRTGEKVFLECVQDMDHENMFWYRQDPGLGLRLIYFSYDVKMKEKGDIPEGYSVSREKKERFSLILESASTNQTSMYLCASSSHDRAKNTQYFGPGTRLTVL.